A single sample gave rise to the 16 T cell receptor beta chains below, sequenced in a study of T cell clonotyping in hematopoietic cell transplantation. The method was immunoSEQ multiplex PCR; TCRdb's version includes in-frame clones alone and lacks a portion of them. The sample lists fewer than 80,000 clones; about 93% were seen once. Sequencing was carried out using peripheral blood mononuclear cells. The origin of the receptors is a man over 45 in good health. Some clones in this sample may be carry-over from other donors' samples.

This clone was counted once. This sequence joins TRBV7-2 and TRBJ2-1; 11 bases are shared with TRBD2. The V segment lost 5 bases and the J segment 2 bases; nucleotides outside the gene matches: 2. The CDR3 has 15 residues. Per germline, CDR1 SGHTA and CDR2 FQGNSA. This CDR3 is CASSPGLAAYNEQFF. DNA for the CDR3: TGTGCCAGCAGCCCGGGACTAGCGGCCTACAATGAGCAGTTCTTC.

V is TRBV4-2 and J is TRBJ2-1; no clear D. The CDR3 runs to 12 residues. Germline V gives CDR1 LGHNA, CDR2 YNFKEQ. V lost 2 bases to trimming and J lost 10 bases, with 9 bases between them. For the CDR3, the DNA is TGTGCCAGCAGCCAACTTAGGATGGAGCAGTTCTTC. The encoded protein is CASSQLRMEQFF.

This clone is a singleton in its sample. V usage is TRBV6-1 and J usage is TRBJ2-5; weak D call: TRBD2 (5 bases). The CDR3 is 14 amino acids. Trimming removed 4 bases at V and 5 bases at J, with 14 bases between. Germline CDR1 and CDR2: MNHNS and SASEGT. The CDR3 sequence: CASSGYGGRETQYF. Written as DNA, the CDR3 is TGTGCCAGCAGTGGTTATGGAGGCCGGGAGACCCAGTACTTC.

V usage is TRBV19 and J usage is TRBJ1-2, with D uncertain. Germline CDR1 is LNHDA and CDR2 is SQIVND (reference sequence). The CDR3 runs to 16 residues. Deletions cut 7 bases from V and 4 bases from J, with 22 bases between. This chain's CDR3 is CASTMFRDTSLYGYTF. The CDR3 bases are TGTGCCAGTACCATGTTTCGCGACACCTCACTCTATGGCTACACCTTC.

The genes are TRBV30 and TRBJ2-3; no clear D. The germline V gene has CDR1 GTSNPN and CDR2 SVGIG (reference sequence). The V end lost 4 bases, the J end lost 2 bases, and 7 bases lay between the germline ends. CDR3 length: 12 amino acids. This CDR3 reads CAWTGATDTQYF. The CDR3 nucleotides read TGTGCCTGGACTGGCGCCACAGATACGCAGTATTTT.

This sequence joins TRBV19 and TRBJ2-7, with 10 positions matching TRBD1. The CDR3 consists of 16 residues. Germline assignment: CDR1 LNHDA and CDR2 SQIVND (reference sequence). With 4 bases clipped from V and 2 bases from J, the junction kept 8 bases outside the gene matches. CDR3 in amino acids: CASSTDGDRGPYEQYF. The CDR3 region has the DNA TGTGCCAGTAGTACCGATGGGGACAGGGGTCCCTACGAGCAGTACTTC. Full variable domain (remainder filled in from reference TRBV19 and TRBJ2-7): DGGITQSPKYLFRKEGQNVTLSCEQNLNHDAMYWYRQDPGQGLRLIYYSQIVNDFQKGDIAEGYSVSREKKESFPLTVTSAQKNPTAFYLCASSTDGDRGPYEQYFGPGTRLTVT.

V gene TRBV7-9 combines with J gene TRBJ1-2; TRBD1 might be the D (6 bases). The CDR3 runs 17 residues. V was pared by 2 bases and J by 2 bases, with 18 bases between. Germline V gene data show CDR1 as SEHNR and CDR2 as FQNEAQ (reference sequence). This CDR3 is CASSLMRGASGNYGYTF. For the CDR3, the DNA is TGTGCCAGCAGCTTAATGCGGGGGGCGTCGGGAAACTATGGCTACACCTTC.

This chain connects TRBV7-8 to TRBJ1-4; tentatively, D is TRBD1 (6 bases). V lost 0 bases and J lost 11, with 19 bases in between. The CDR3 is made up of 16 amino acids. Germline-derived CDR1 and CDR2 are SGHVS and FQNEAQ. CDR3 DNA: TGTGCCAGCAGCTTAGCTGCCGGACAGTTTAAAGCGAAACTGTTTTTT. Translating gives CASSLAAGQFKAKLFF.

CDR3 in DNA: TGCGCCAGCAGCTTGGACATAGGGACGCACAATGAGCAGTTCTTC. As protein: CASSLDIGTHNEQFF. The V call is TRBV5-1, the J call TRBJ2-1; D may match TRBD1 or TRBD2 (5 bases each). V shed 0 bases and J shed 5 bases, with 12 bases lying between them. From germline, CDR1 is SGHRS and CDR2 YFSETQ. The CDR3 contains 15 residues.

The chain has TRBV4-1 and TRBJ2-2; 10 nucleotides line up with TRBD1. CDR3 size: 18 residues. Germline CDR1 MGHRA, CDR2 YSYEKL. V lost 0 bases to trimming and J lost 1 base; unmatched junction nucleotides: 5. The CDR3 sequence: CASSQEGGQGRNTGELFF. CDR3 sequence (DNA): TGCGCCAGCAGCCAAGAAGGGGGACAGGGGAGGAACACCGGGGAGCTGTTTTTT.

The chain's CDR3 is CASSLGAGMNTEAFF. The DNA for the CDR3 is TGTGCCAGCAGCTTAGGGGCAGGCATGAACACTGAAGCTTTCTTT. The chain has TRBV11-2 and TRBJ1-1; D ambiguous. This CDR3 region has 15 residues. With 1 base removed from V and 0 bases from J, the gap between germline ends came to 9 bases. The germline CDR1 and CDR2 sequences are SGHAT and FQNNGV. The full variable domain, with the rest looked up from reference TRBV11-2 and TRBJ1-1, is EAGVAQSPRYKIIEKRQSVAFWCNPISGHATLYWYQQILGQGPKLLIQFQNNGVVDDSQLPKDRFSAERLKGVDSTLKIQPAKLEDSAVYLCASSLGAGMNTEAFFGQGTRLTVV.

The CDR3 here is CAIGRQGVNTEAFF. Here the CDR3 DNA reads TGTGCCATCGGCCGACAGGGGGTAAACACTGAAGCTTTCTTT. The genes are TRBV10-3 and TRBJ1-1; 9 bases align to TRBD1. Germline V lookup: CDR1 ENHRY, CDR2 SYGVKD. The junction had 6 bases not matched to a gene; V was cut back by 8 bases and J by 2 bases. The length of the CDR3 is 14 residues.

V is TRBV5-1 and J is TRBJ2-5; TRBD2 agrees at 8 bases. The CDR3 is 16 amino acids. Per the germline V gene, CDR1 is SGHRS and CDR2 is YFSETQ. V lost 4 bases, J lost 5 bases, and 13 bases stayed unmatched. CDR3 bases: TGCGCCAGCAGCCCCGGGAGGGGGGTTCGGGAGGAGACCCAGTACTTC. Translating it yields CASSPGRGVREETQYF.

The rearrangement joins TRBV25-1 to TRBJ2-3; D is ambiguous. The CDR3 runs to 13 residues. The germline V gene encodes CDR1 MGHDK and CDR2 SYGVNS. The ends were cut back, 6 bases at V and 5 bases at J, with 12 bases in the middle. CDR3 in amino acids: CASRPLGRDTQYF. CDR3 sequence (DNA): TGTGCCAGCAGGCCTCTCGGACGAGATACGCAGTATTTT.

This clone came up once. The chain couples TRBV6-5 to TRBJ2-7; 10 bases are a match to TRBD1. The trim removed 4 bases at V and 6 bases at J, leaving 6 bases unmatched. The germline CDR1 and CDR2 sequences are MNHEY and SVGAGI. The CDR3 totals 14 residues. Here the CDR3 DNA reads TGTGCCAGCAGTTTGGGACAGGGGAGGCGCGAGCAGTACTTC. This codes for CASSLGQGRREQYF.

As DNA, the CDR3 is TGTGCCTGGAGGAATGGGGGGAACACTGAAGCTTTCTTT. Protein: CAWRNGGNTEAFF. The chain uses TRBV30 and TRBJ1-1; weak D call: TRBD1 (5 bases). CDR1 GTSNPN and CDR2 SVGIG come from the germline V gene (reference sequence). There are 13 residues in the CDR3. Trimming took 3 bases from V and 1 from J, leaving 9 bases between them.